Sequencing of this TCR beta chain was carried out in a study of tumor-infiltrating lymphocytes in primary liver carcinoma. Background on the study: Surgical resection was used to treat these primary liver carcinoma patients. Sample counts of productive TCRbeta reads spanned roughly 3.65 to 8 million; these counts were similar across tissue types.

Germline DNA was also extracted, and blood RNA was taken from unsorted whole blood. About 4 milliliters of peripheral blood were drawn presurgically. Whole-study findings and limits: The study found a significantly higher top-250-clone fraction in tumors than in blood (p = 0.039).

J lost 0 bases, V lost 5 bases, and 6 bases had no gene match. Germline V CDR1 and CDR2: SGHAT, FQNNGV. This CDR3 has 15 residues. Making TCR beta cDNA involved around 540 ng total RNA and a constant-region primer. Slightly modified ARM-PCR with three nested multiplex PCR rounds yielded TCR beta libraries. With TRBV1-TRBV30 forward primers and a C-beta reverse primer, the first two PCR rounds were run for approximately 10 cycles each. TCRdb itself ran the multiplex PCR reads through MiXCR, one entry per CDR3 protein. The repertoire holds some 180,000 distinct CDR3 sequences, with 50% to 75% as singletons. This clonotype showed up many times. Its cognate antigen is unknown.

This clonotype was obtained from a man aged 40-50 years with primary liver carcinoma and hepatitis B virus infection. Sample: peripheral blood. The V gene is TRBV11-2, the J gene TRBJ2-5, with TRBD2 matching over 7 bases. DNA of the CDR3: TGTGCCAGCAGCGCCGTACTAGCGCACCAAGAGACCCAGTACTTC. This translates into CASSAVLAHQETQYF.